This entry features one T cell receptor beta chain sequence. This specimen comes from a study of CD8+ T cells in alopecia areata. Noted treatment: oral pan-JAK inhibitor, 5-10 mg twice daily. Unmatched junction bases numbered 4, after V lost 3 bases and J lost 3 bases. This CDR3 region has 14 residues. The germline CDR1 and CDR2 sequences are GTSNPN and SVGIG (reference sequence). RNA was isolated and reverse transcribed to cDNA, the sequencing template. Sequencing used immunoSEQ multiplex PCR; TCRdb keeps in-frame clones, though not all of them. The table records around 110,000 clones, 50% to 75% of them present only once.

Sequencing used CD8+ T cells sorted from blood, obtained at week 24, from a patient treated with tofacitinib. The sequence was obtained from a human donor with alopecia areata. The V gene is TRBV30, the J gene TRBJ2-7, with 11 positions matching TRBD1. CDR3 in amino acids: CAWRGQGAGYEQYF. In DNA form, the CDR3 reads TGTGCCTGGAGAGGACAGGGGGCAGGCTACGAGCAGTACTTC.